This TCR beta chain was sequenced in a study of blood T cell repertoires in COVID-19. As for the study in general: Donors in the United States, Italy and Spain gave samples during acute or convalescent COVID-19. T cells, B-cell-depleted T cells, or PBMCs provided the cDNA or gDNA that served as material.

A few counts support this clone. Original processing notes: Counts of nucleated cells, estimated from reference gene primer amplification, were obtained. Only in-frame clones appear in the TCRdb table, and some are missing; sequencing was by immunoSEQ multiplex PCR. V, J and clone size were drawn from that table, and D and trimming were deduced from the DNA. The data hold about 100,000 clones, with 91% observed a single time. The sequenced material came from peripheral blood. This TCR derives from a man in his fifties or sixties with active COVID-19.

CDR3 protein: CASKSRTGRQPQHF. The DNA of the CDR3 is TGTGCCAGCAAGTCCCGGACAGGGCGACAGCCCCAGCATTTT. This chain connects TRBV2 to TRBJ1-5, with TRBD1 matching over 8 bases. Germline lookup yields CDR1 SNHLY and CDR2 FYNNEI. The length of the CDR3 is 14 residues. Unmatched junction bases numbered 9, after V lost 7 bases and J lost 7 bases.